This paragraph reports one T cell receptor beta chain. This sample was included in a study of blood T cell repertoires in COVID-19. Study-wide background: From the United States, Italy and Spain came samples of acute and convalescent COVID-19. The cDNA or gDNA used as material had been derived from T cells, B-cell-depleted T cells, or PBMCs.

The CDR3 loop spans 11 amino acids. V lost 6 bases to trimming and J lost 7 bases, with 6 bases between them. In the original workflow: Amplification of reference gene primers was used by the study to estimate nucleated cell counts. Assay: immunoSEQ multiplex PCR; the TCRdb copy retains only in-frame clones and omits some. D and trimming come from the DNA, and the V and J calls and clone size come from that table. The sample holds 5,000 to 6,500 clones, 88% seen once. This rearrangement joins TRBV12-3 or TRBV12-4 to TRBJ2-2, with D uncertain. The TCR comes from a human donor in a cohort sampled during active COVID-19. The material sequenced was peripheral blood. The CDR3 DNA reads as TGTGCCAGCAGCCAAATCGGGGAGCTGTTTTTT. This encodes CASSQIGELFF.